These T cell receptor beta chains were read from a single sample in a study of blood T cell repertoires in COVID-19. The protocol was immunoSEQ multiplex PCR, while the TCRdb copy is restricted to in-frame clones and leaves out a portion. Of approximately 120,000 clones listed, about 82% are singletons. The sequencing sample was made of peripheral blood. The receptors here all came from a human donor in a cohort sampled during active COVID-19. Both conserved end residues are part of each CDR3. The D gene is left open where the match is weak. Some rows have no size entry. The others give once, few or many, or a class for an expanded clone.

d_call: .; clone_size: once; v_call: TRBV23-1; j_call: TRBJ1-5; cdr3_aa: CASSHPPPVNQPQHF; cdr3_nt: TGCGCCAGCAGTCACCCACCCCCAGTCAATCAGCCCCAGCATTTT
d_call: TRBD2; clone_size: .; v_call: TRBV19; j_call: TRBJ2-1; cdr3_aa: CASSTTSGSYNEQFF; cdr3_nt: TGTGCCAGTAGCACGACTAGCGGCTCCTACAATGAGCAGTTCTTC
d_call: .; clone_size: few; v_call: TRBV20-1; j_call: TRBJ1-2; cdr3_aa: CSARVGGGYTF; cdr3_nt: TGCAGTGCTAGAGTCGGGGGTGGCTACACCTTC
d_call: TRBD2; clone_size: .; v_call: TRBV27; j_call: TRBJ2-5; cdr3_aa: CASMKREGGDLETQYF; cdr3_nt: TGTGCCAGCATGAAGCGGGAGGGGGGGGATTTAGAGACCCAGTACTTC
d_call: .; clone_size: once; v_call: TRBV28; j_call: TRBJ1-5; cdr3_aa: CASIAGLINQPQHF; cdr3_nt: TGTGCCAGCATTGCGGGCCTTATCAATCAGCCCCAGCATTTT
d_call: TRBD1; clone_size: .; v_call: TRBV27; j_call: TRBJ2-1; cdr3_aa: CASRGDRARPWDNSYNEQFF; cdr3_nt: TGTGCCAGCAGGGGGGACAGGGCCCGGCCGTGGGACAACTCCTACAATGAGCAGTTCTTC
d_call: TRBD1; clone_size: large; v_call: TRBV5-5; j_call: TRBJ1-2; cdr3_aa: CASSLTAGGWNGYTF; cdr3_nt: TGTGCCAGCAGCCTAACTGCAGGGGGATGGAATGGCTACACCTTC
d_call: .; clone_size: .; v_call: TRBV7-9; j_call: TRBJ1-4; cdr3_aa: CASSLGRTMGASNEKLFF; cdr3_nt: TGTGCCAGCAGCTTAGGCCGAACGATGGGGGCGTCTAATGAAAAACTGTTTTTT
d_call: TRBD1; clone_size: .; v_call: TRBV14; j_call: TRBJ2-7; cdr3_aa: CASSQIQGFAGEQYF; cdr3_nt: TGTGCCAGCAGCCAGATACAGGGGTTCGCGGGCGAGCAGTACTTC
d_call: .; clone_size: .; v_call: TRBV19; j_call: TRBJ1-5; cdr3_aa: CASSIADSLNQPQHF; cdr3_nt: TGTGCCAGTAGTATAGCTGACAGCCTCAATCAGCCCCAGCATTTT
d_call: TRBD2; clone_size: .; v_call: TRBV20-1; j_call: TRBJ2-3; cdr3_aa: CSASGGLAGGMGAQYF; cdr3_nt: TGCAGTGCTAGTGGGGGACTAGCGGGAGGTATGGGGGCGCAGTATTTT
d_call: TRBD1; clone_size: .; v_call: TRBV29-1; j_call: TRBJ1-2; cdr3_aa: CSVQGGSLYGYTF; cdr3_nt: TGCAGCGTTCAAGGGGGCTCGCTCTATGGCTACACCTTC
d_call: TRBD2; clone_size: .; v_call: TRBV7-2; j_call: TRBJ2-7; cdr3_aa: CASSSRTSGRRYEQYF; cdr3_nt: TGTGCCAGCAGCTCACGGACTAGCGGGAGGAGATACGAGCAGTACTTC
d_call: TRBD2; clone_size: once; v_call: TRBV6-1; j_call: TRBJ2-3; cdr3_aa: CASSERAGGWTDTQYF; cdr3_nt: TGTGCCAGCAGTGAAAGAGCGGGAGGTTGGACAGATACGCAGTATTTT
d_call: TRBD1; clone_size: once; v_call: TRBV5-4; j_call: TRBJ1-1; cdr3_aa: CASSRPGQGSEGAFF; cdr3_nt: TGTGCCAGCAGCCGACCGGGACAGGGGTCCGAGGGGGCTTTCTTT
d_call: TRBD2; clone_size: .; v_call: TRBV28; j_call: TRBJ2-1; cdr3_aa: CASSSQRGLNEQFF; cdr3_nt: TGTGCCAGCAGTTCCCAGCGGGGTCTCAATGAGCAGTTCTTC
d_call: TRBD1; clone_size: .; v_call: TRBV11-2; j_call: TRBJ2-3; cdr3_aa: CASSLVWGQVSTDTQYF; cdr3_nt: TGTGCCAGCAGCTTAGTGTGGGGACAGGTTTCCACAGATACGCAGTATTTT
d_call: TRBD2; clone_size: .; v_call: TRBV2; j_call: TRBJ2-1; cdr3_aa: CASSEGLARSGEQFF; cdr3_nt: TGTGCCAGCAGTGAGGGACTAGCAAGGTCGGGTGAGCAGTTCTTC
d_call: .; clone_size: .; v_call: TRBV11-2; j_call: TRBJ1-1; cdr3_aa: CASSLTGNTEAFF; cdr3_nt: TGTGCCAGCAGCTTAACTGGTAACACTGAAGCTTTCTTT
d_call: .; clone_size: .; v_call: TRBV5-1; j_call: TRBJ1-6; cdr3_aa: CANSRGGAYNSPLHF; cdr3_nt: TGCGCCAACTCTCGGGGGGGAGCCTATAATTCACCCCTCCACTTT
d_call: .; clone_size: .; v_call: TRBV19; j_call: TRBJ2-2; cdr3_aa: CASNTIGLSANTGELFF; cdr3_nt: TGTGCCAGTAACACTATTGGACTTTCCGCGAACACCGGGGAGCTGTTTTTT
d_call: .; clone_size: few; v_call: TRBV28; j_call: TRBJ1-1; cdr3_aa: CASSRYTEAFF; cdr3_nt: TGTGCCAGCAGTCGTTACACTGAAGCTTTCTTT